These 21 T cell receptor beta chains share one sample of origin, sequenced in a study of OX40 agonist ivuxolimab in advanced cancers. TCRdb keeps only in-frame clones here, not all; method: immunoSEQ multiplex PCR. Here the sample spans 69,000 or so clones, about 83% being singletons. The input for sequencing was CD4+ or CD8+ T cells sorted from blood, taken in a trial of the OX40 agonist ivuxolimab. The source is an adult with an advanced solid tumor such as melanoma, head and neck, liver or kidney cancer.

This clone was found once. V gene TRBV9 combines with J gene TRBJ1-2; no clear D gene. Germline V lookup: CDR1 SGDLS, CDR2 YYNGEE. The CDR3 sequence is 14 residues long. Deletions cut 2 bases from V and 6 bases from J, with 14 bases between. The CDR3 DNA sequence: TGTGCCAGCAGCGTGGGCAGGCTGTGGAATGGCTACACCTTC. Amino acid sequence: CASSVGRLWNGYTF.

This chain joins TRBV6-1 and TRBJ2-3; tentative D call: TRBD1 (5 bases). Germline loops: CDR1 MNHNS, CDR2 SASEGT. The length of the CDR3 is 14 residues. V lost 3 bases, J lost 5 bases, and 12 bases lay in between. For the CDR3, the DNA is TGTGCCAGCAGTGAGCGCGGAAGGGGAGATACGCAGTATTTT. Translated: CASSERGRGDTQYF.

The CDR3 DNA reads TGTGCCAGCCGCGTTACGGGGGTGGCCAAAAACATTCAGTACTTC. Protein: CASRVTGVAKNIQYF. J is TRBJ2-4 and V is TRBV27, with D possibly matching TRBD2 (6 bases). Germline V gene sequence: CDR1 MNHEY, CDR2 SMNVEV (reference sequence). V lost 8 bases to trimming and J lost 1 base, with 15 bases between them. The CDR3 consists of 15 residues.

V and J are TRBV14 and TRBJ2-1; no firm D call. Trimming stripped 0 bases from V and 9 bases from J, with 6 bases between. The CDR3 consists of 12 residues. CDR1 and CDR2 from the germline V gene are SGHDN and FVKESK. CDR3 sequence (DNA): TGTGCCAGCAGCCAAGAATGGGGTGAGCAGTTCTTC. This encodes CASSQEWGEQFF.

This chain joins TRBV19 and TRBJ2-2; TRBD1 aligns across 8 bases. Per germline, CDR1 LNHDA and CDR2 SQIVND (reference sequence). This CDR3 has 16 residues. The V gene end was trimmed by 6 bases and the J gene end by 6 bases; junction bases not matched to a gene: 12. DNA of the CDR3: TGTGCCAGTAGGCCGGGACAGGTCGGCGGGTCCGGGGAGCTGTTTTTT. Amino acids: CASRPGQVGGSGELFF. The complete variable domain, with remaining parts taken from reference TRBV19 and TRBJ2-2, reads DGGITQSPKYLFRKEGQNVTLSCEQNLNHDAMYWYRQDPGQGLRLIYYSQIVNDFQKGDIAEGYSVSREKKESFPLTVTSAQKNPTAFYLCASRPGQVGGSGELFFGEGSRLTVL.

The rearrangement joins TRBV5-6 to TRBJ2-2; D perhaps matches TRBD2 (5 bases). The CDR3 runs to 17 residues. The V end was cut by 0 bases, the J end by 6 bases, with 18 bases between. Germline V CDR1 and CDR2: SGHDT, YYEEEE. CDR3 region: CASSLATALGAAGELFF. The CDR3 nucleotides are TGTGCCAGCAGCTTGGCCACAGCTCTTGGAGCGGCCGGGGAGCTGTTTTTT.

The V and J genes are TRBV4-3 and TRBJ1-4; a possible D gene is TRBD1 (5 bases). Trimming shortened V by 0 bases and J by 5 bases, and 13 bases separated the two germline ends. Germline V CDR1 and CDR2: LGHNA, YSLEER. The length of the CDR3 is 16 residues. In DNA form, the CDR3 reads TGCGCCAGCAGCCAAGAGAGCGGGGGATTAAATGAAAAACTGTTTTTT. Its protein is CASSQESGGLNEKLFF.

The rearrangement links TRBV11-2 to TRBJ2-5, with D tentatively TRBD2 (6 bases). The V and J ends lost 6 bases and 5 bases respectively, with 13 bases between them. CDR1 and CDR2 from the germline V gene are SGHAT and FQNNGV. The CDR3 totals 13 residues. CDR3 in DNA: TGTGCCAGCAGGGGACTTGGGAGGGAGACCCAGTACTTC. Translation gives CASRGLGRETQYF.

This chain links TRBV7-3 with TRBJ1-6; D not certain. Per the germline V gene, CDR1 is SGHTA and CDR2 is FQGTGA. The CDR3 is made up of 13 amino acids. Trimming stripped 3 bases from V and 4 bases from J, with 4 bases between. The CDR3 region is CASSFSYNSPLHF. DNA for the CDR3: TGTGCCAGCAGCTTTTCTTATAATTCACCCCTCCACTTT.

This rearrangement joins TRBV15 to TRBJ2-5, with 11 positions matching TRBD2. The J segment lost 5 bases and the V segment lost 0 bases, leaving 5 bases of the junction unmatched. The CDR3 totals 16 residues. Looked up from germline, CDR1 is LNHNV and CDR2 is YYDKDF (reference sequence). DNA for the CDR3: TGTGCCACCAGCAGAGAGCGTTTAGCGGGAGGGGAGACCCAGTACTTC. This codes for CATSRERLAGGETQYF.

The DNA for the CDR3 is TGTGCCATCAGTGGGACAGGGTCCCTTTTCTCCTACGAGCAGTACTTC. As protein: CAISGTGSLFSYEQYF. This chain connects TRBV10-3 to TRBJ2-7, with 8 bases identical to TRBD1. Germline loops: CDR1 ENHRY, CDR2 SYGVKD. The CDR3 spans 16 residues. The junction had 8 bases not matched to a gene; V was cut back by 4 bases and J by 0 bases.

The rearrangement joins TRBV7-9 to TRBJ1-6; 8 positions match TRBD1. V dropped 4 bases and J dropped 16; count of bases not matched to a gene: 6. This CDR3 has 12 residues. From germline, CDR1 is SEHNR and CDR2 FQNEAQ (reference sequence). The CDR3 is CASSSIRDRLHF. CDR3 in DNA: TGTGCCAGCAGCTCGATCAGGGACAGGCTCCACTTT.

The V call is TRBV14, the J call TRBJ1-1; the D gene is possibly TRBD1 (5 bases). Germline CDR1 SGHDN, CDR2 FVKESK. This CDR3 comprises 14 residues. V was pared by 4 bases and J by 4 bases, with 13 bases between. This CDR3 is CASSPLGEGTEAFF. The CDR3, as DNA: TGTGCCAGCAGCCCCCTGGGGGAGGGCACTGAAGCTTTCTTT.

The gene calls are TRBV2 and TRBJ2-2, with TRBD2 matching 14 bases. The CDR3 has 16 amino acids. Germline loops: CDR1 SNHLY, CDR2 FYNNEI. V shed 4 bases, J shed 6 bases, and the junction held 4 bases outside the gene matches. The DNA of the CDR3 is TGTGCCAGCAGTGTTGGGACTAGCGGGGGTGCCGGGGAGCTGTTTTTT. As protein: CASSVGTSGGAGELFF. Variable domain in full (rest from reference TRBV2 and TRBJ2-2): EPEVTQTPSHQVTQMGQEVILRCVPISNHLYFYWYRQILGQKVEFLVSFYNNEISEKSEIFDDQFSVERPDGSNFTLKIRSTKLEDSAMYFCASSVGTSGGAGELFFGEGSRLTVL.

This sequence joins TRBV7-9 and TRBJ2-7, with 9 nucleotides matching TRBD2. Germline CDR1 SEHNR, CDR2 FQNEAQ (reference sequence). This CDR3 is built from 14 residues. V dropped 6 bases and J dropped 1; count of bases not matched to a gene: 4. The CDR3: CASRPSGGSYEQYF. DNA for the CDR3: TGTGCCAGCAGACCCAGCGGGGGGTCCTACGAGCAGTACTTC. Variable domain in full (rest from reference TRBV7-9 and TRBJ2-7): DTGVSQNPRHKITKRGQNVTFRCDPISEHNRLYWYRQTLGQGPEFLTYFQNEAQLEKSRLLSDRFSAERPKGSFSTLEIQRTEQGDSAMYLCASRPSGGSYEQYFGPGTRLTVT.

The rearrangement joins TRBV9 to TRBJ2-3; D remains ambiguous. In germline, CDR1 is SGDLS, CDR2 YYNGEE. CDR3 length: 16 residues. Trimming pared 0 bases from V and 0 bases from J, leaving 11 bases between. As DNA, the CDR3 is TGTGCCAGCAGCGTAGCCGATGGACCCAGCACAGATACGCAGTATTTT. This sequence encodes CASSVADGPSTDTQYF.

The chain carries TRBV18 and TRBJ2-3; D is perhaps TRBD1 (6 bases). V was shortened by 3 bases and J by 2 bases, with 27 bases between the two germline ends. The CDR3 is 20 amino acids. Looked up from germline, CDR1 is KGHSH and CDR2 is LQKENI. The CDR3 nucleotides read TGTGCCAGCTCACCCGAGACAGGAACTAGGGGTCGGGGCTTCACAGATACGCAGTATTTT. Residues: CASSPETGTRGRGFTDTQYF.

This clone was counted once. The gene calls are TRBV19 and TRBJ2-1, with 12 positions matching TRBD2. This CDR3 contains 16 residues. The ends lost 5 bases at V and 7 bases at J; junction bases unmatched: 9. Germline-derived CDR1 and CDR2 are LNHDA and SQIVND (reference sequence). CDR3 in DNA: TGTGCCAGTAGTGCCTCACTAGCGGGAGGTCGGAATGAGCAGTTCTTC. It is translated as CASSASLAGGRNEQFF.

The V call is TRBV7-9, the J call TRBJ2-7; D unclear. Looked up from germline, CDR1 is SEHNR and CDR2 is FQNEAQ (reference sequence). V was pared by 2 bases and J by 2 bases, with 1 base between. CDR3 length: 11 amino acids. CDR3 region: CASSLTYEQYF. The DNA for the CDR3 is TGTGCCAGCAGCTTAACCTACGAGCAGTACTTC.

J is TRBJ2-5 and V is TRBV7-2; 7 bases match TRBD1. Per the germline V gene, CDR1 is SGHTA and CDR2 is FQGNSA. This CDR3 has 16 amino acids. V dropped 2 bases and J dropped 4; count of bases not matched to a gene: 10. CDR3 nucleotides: TGTGCCAGCAGCTTATCTACGGGCAGGGGGAGAGAGACCCAGTACTTC. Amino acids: CASSLSTGRGRETQYF. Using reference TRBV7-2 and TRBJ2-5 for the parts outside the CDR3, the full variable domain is GAGVSQSPSNKVTEKGKDVELRCDPISGHTALYWYRQSLGQGLEFLIYFQGNSAPDKSGLPSDRFSAERTGGSVSTLTIQRTQQEDSAVYLCASSLSTGRGRETQYFGPGTRLLVL.

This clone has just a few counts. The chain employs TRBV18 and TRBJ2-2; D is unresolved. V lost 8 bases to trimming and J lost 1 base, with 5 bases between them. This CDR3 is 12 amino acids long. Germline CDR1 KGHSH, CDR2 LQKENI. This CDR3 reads CASSLNTGELFF. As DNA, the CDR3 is TGTGCCAGCAGCTTGAACACCGGGGAGCTGTTTTTT.